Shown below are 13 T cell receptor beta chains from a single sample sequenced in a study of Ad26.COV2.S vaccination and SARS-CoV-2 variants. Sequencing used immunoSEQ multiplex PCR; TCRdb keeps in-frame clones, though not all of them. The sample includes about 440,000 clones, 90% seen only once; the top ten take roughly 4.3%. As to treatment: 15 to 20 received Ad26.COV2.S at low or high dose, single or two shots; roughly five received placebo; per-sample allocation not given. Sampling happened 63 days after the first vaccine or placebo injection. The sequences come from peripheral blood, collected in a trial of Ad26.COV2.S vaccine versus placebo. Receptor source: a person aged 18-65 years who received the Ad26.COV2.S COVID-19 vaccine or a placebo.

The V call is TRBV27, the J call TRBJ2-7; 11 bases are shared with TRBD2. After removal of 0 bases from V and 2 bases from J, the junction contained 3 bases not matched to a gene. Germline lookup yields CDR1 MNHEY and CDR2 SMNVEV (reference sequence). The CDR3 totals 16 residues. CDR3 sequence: CASSLSSGRAAYEQYF. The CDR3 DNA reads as TGTGCCAGCAGTTTATCTAGCGGGAGGGCGGCCTACGAGCAGTACTTC.

In nucleotides, the CDR3 is TGTGCTAGTGGTTTGCCCCGGGGAACCTACGAGCAGTACTTC. Protein sequence: CASGLPRGTYEQYF. This chain connects TRBV12-5 to TRBJ2-7; possibly TRBD2 for D (5 bases). Trimming pared 2 bases from V and 2 bases from J, leaving 10 bases between. The CDR3 has 14 residues. The V gene's germline CDR1 is LGHNT and CDR2 FRNRAP.

The CDR3 sequence is CASSLFQGAYEQYF. The CDR3 nucleotides are TGTGCCAGCAGCCTATTTCAGGGGGCCTACGAGCAGTACTTC. The rearrangement links TRBV7-2 to TRBJ2-7, with 7 bases lining up with TRBD1. From germline, CDR1 is SGHTA and CDR2 FQGNSA. The J segment lost 2 bases and the V segment lost 5 bases, leaving 6 bases of the junction unmatched. The CDR3 has 14 residues.

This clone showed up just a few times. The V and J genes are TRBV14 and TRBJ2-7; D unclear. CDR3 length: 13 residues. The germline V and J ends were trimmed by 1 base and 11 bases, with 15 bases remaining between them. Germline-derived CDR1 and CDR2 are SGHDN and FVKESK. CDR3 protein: CASSQVWAAGKYF. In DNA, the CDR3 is TGTGCCAGCAGCCAAGTATGGGCTGCTGGGAAGTACTTC.

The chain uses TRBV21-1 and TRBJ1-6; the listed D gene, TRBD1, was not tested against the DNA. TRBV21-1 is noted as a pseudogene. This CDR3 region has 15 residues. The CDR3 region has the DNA TGTGCCAGCAGAACAAACAGGGGAGATAATTCACCCCTCCACTTT. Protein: CASRTNRGDNSPLHF.

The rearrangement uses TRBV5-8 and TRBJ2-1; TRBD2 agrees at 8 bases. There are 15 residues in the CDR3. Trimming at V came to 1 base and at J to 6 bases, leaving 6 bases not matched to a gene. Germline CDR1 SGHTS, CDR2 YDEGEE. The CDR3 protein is CASSLKRGGFNEQFF. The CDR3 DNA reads TGTGCCAGCAGCTTGAAACGGGGGGGGTTCAATGAGCAGTTCTTC.

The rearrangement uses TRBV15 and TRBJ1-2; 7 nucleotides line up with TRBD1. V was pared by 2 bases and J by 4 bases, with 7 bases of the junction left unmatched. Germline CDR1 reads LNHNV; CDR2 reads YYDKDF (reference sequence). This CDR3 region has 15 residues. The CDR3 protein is CATSRHTGDAYGYTF. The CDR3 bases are TGTGCCACCAGCAGACATACAGGGGACGCCTATGGCTACACCTTC. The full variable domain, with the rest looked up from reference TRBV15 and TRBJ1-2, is DAMVIQNPRYQVTQFGKPVTLSCSQTLNHNVMYWYQQKSSQAPKLLFHYYDKDFNNEADTPDNFQSRRPNTSFCFLDIRSPGLGDTAMYLCATSRHTGDAYGYTFGSGTRLTVV.

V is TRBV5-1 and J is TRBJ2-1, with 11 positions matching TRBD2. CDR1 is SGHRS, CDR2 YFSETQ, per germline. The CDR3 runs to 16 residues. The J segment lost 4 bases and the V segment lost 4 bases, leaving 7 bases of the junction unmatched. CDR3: CASSPSGLAEYNEQFF. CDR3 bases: TGCGCCAGCAGCCCATCGGGACTAGCGGAATACAATGAGCAGTTCTTC.

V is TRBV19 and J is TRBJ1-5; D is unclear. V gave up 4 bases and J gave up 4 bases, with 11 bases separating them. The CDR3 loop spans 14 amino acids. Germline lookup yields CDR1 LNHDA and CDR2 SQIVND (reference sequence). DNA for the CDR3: TGTGCCAGTAGTACCGCGACCCGGAATCAGCCCCAGCATTTT. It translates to CASSTATRNQPQHF. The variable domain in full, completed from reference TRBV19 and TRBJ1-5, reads DGGITQSPKYLFRKEGQNVTLSCEQNLNHDAMYWYRQDPGQGLRLIYYSQIVNDFQKGDIAEGYSVSREKKESFPLTVTSAQKNPTAFYLCASSTATRNQPQHFGDGTRLSIL.

The CDR3 is CASSPGQGGELFF. In nucleotides, the CDR3 is TGTGCCAGCAGTCCCGGACAGGGCGGGGAGCTGTTTTTT. The chain employs TRBV6-4 and TRBJ2-2; TRBD1 matches at 8 bases. Germline V gene data show CDR1 as MRHNA and CDR2 as SNTAGT. Trimming at V came to 5 bases and at J to 7 bases, leaving 3 bases not matched to a gene. The CDR3 sequence is 13 residues long.

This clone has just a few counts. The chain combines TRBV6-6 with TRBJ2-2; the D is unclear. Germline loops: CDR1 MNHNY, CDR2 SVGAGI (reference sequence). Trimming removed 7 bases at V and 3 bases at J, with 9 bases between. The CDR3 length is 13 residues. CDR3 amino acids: CASTPSYTGELFF. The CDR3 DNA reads TGTGCCAGCACCCCTAGTTACACCGGGGAGCTGTTTTTT.

The CDR3 bases are TGTGCCAGCAGTTCGCCGGGACCTGCTTCCTACGAGCAGTACTTC. It encodes CASSSPGPASYEQYF. V is TRBV28 and J is TRBJ2-7; perhaps D is TRBD1 or TRBD2 (5 bases each). CDR3 length equals 15 residues. Trimming took 4 bases from V and 1 from J, leaving 14 bases between them. Germline V gives CDR1 MDHEN, CDR2 SYDVKM.

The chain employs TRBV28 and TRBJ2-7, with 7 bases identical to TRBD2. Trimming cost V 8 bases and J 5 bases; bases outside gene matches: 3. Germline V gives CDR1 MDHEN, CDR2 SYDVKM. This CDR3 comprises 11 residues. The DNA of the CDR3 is TGTGCCAGCGGTCTAGCGGACGAGCAGTACTTC. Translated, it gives CASGLADEQYF.